Included here is one T cell receptor (beta chain) sequence, with context. A much larger clone differs from this one at a single base, so this may be a read error. Other DNA sequences in the same sample also yield this CDR3. Trimming removed 4 bases from V and 1 base from J, with 7 bases in between. CDR3 length: 13 residues. Per germline, CDR1 LGHDT and CDR2 YNNKEL (reference sequence). The source of the sample is a study of blood T cell repertoires in COVID-19. Study-level information: Sources were T cells, B-cell-depleted T cells, or PBMCs; the material itself was cDNA or gDNA.

How the authors handled the data: Estimates of nucleated cell counts were drawn from the amplification of reference gene primers. Repertoires were generated with immunoSEQ multiplex PCR, while TCRdb's copy carries only in-frame clones and drops some. The V and J calls and clone size were taken over from that table, and D and trimming were inferred from the DNA. The table shows around 220,000 clones, with 80% occurring only once. This sequence joins TRBV3-1 (or the pseudogene TRBV3-2) and TRBJ1-1; maybe TRBD1 (6 bases). Material: peripheral blood. The TCR originated in a human donor in a cohort sampled during active COVID-19. CDR3 sequence: CASSLGQNTEAFF. Here the CDR3 DNA reads TGTGCCAGCAGCCTGGGACAGAACACTGAAGCTTTCTTT.